The TCR beta chain under discussion was sequenced for a study of blood T cell repertoires in COVID-19. Study summary: Acute and convalescent COVID-19 specimens originated in the United States, Italy and Spain. Nucleic acid was either cDNA or gDNA, and it came from T cells, B-cell-depleted T cells, or PBMCs.

The CDR3 covers 14 residues. Germline CDR1 MNHNS, CDR2 SASEGT. Deletions cut 1 base from V and 1 base from J, with 6 bases between. Generated by immunoSEQ multiplex PCR, the TCRdb table keeps only in-frame clones and is missing some. This table has roughly 140,000 clones, 84% appearing once. This clone came up once. The sequenced sample was peripheral blood. This chain joins TRBV6-1 and TRBJ2-3; D is perhaps TRBD2 (6 bases). The clonotype comes from a human donor in a cohort sampled during active COVID-19. The CDR3 DNA is TGTGCCAGCAGTGAAGTAGCGGGCACAGATACGCAGTATTTT. Encoded protein: CASSEVAGTDTQYF.